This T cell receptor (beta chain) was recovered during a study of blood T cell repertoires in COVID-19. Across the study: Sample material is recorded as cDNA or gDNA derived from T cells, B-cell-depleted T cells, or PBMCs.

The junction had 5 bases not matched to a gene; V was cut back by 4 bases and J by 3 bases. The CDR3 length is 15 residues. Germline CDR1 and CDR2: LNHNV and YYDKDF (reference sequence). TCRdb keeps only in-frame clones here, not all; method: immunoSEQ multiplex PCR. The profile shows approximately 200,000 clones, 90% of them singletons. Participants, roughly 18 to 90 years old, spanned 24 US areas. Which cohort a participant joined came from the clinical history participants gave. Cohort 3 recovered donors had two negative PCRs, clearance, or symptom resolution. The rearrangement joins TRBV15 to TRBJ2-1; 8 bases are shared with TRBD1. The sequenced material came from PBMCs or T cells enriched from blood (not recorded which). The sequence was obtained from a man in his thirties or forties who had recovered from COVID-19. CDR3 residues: CATSTGQGDYNEQFF. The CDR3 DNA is TGTGCCACCAGCACAGGACAGGGTGACTACAATGAGCAGTTCTTC.